Listed here is a single TCR beta chain. Its cognate antigen is unknown. The entry originates in a study of cytomegalovirus exposure and HLA in healthy donors. Study results and caveats: Reportedly, HLA-A and HLA-B alleles of most subjects were accurately predicted from TCR beta. No immune exposure information besides CMV serostatus was available. The majority of CMV-associated TCR beta chains were reported as apparently HLA-restricted in a later analysis. Earlier analysis found most TCR beta V segments productive about 90% or about 30% of the time.

The PCR used 60 Vbeta and 13 Jbeta primers. Some clones are missing from TCRdb's copy, which holds only in-frame ones; the method was immunoSEQ multiplex PCR. Here the sample spans almost 80,000 clones, 65% to 70% being singletons. The sample taken for sequencing was PBMCs. The origin of this receptor is a woman in her forties or fifties in good health and CMV-seropositive.

Written as DNA, the CDR3 is TGTGCCTGGAGTGTCGTGGGGGGGTGGGAAGAGACCCAGTACTTC. It yields the protein CAWSVVGGWEETQYF. This chain uses TRBV30 with TRBJ2-5, with 7 nucleotides matching TRBD2. The junction had 7 bases not matched to a gene; V was cut back by 0 bases and J by 3 bases. CDR1 GTSNPN and CDR2 SVGIG come from the germline V gene (reference sequence). This CDR3 contains 15 residues.